This record covers a single TCR beta chain. No antigen is known for it. This sample is part of a study of T cells expressing NK-cell markers. Study findings and constraints: HCMV specificity of expanded NKG2C+ T cell clones remained unclear. Also leading the CD3+CD56-NKG2C+ fraction in a few donors were these clonotypes.

From the 5' RACE reads, TCRdb lists one entry per CDR3 protein and no DNA. The listing contains 400,000 to 550,000 distinct CDR3 sequences. The origin of this receptor is a woman between 18 and 70 years old in good health. Input material: blood T cells: a sorted CD56 or NKG2C T cell subset, CD4+ or CD8+ T cells, or bulk PBMC T cells (not recorded which).

The CDR3 spells CATSESGRSYNEQFF. The chain links TRBV24-1 to TRBJ2-1; TCRdb picks TRBD2, but there is no DNA to check that call. This CDR3 spans 15 amino acids. Germline V gene data show CDR1 as KGHDR and CDR2 as SFDVKD.